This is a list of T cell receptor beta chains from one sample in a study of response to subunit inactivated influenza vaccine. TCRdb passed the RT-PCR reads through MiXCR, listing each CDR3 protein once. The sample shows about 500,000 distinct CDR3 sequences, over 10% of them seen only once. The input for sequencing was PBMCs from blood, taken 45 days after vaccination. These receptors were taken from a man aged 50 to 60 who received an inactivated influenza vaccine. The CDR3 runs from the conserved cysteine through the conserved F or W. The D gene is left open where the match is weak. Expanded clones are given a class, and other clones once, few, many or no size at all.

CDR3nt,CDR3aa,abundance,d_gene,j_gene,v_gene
TGCAGCGTTGTGGTGACTCGGGATGAGCAGTTCTTC,CSVVVTRDEQFF,-,-,TRBJ2-1,TRBV29-1
TGTGCCAGCTGGGTACCGAGCACAGATACGCAGTATTTT,CASWVPSTDTQYF,-,-,TRBJ2-3,TRBV11-2
TGTGCCAGCAGGGGAGGGACTAGCGGATTATACGAGCAGTACTTC,CASRGGTSGLYEQYF,-,TRBD2,TRBJ2-7,TRBV7-2
TGCAGCGTTGACCGACAGGGGGCGCGGGAGACCCAGTACTTC,CSVDRQGARETQYF,-,TRBD1,TRBJ2-5,TRBV29-1
TGCAGTGCTACCGACAGGGGGAGTACAGGGAGAAGTTCCTACAATGAGCAGTTCTTC,CSATDRGSTGRSSYNEQFF,-,TRBD1,TRBJ2-1,TRBV20-1
TGCGCCAGCAGCTTGGATATCCGACTTTCACCCTACAATGAGCAGTTCTTC,CASSLDIRLSPYNEQFF,-,-,TRBJ2-1,TRBV5-1
TGTGCCAGCAGCCAAGACCTGGGACTAGCGGGGAACACCGGGGAGCTGTTTTTT,CASSQDLGLAGNTGELFF,few,TRBD2,TRBJ2-2,TRBV4-2
TGTGCCAGCATGTCGCGGGGGGCAGATACGCAGTATTTT,CASMSRGADTQYF,many,TRBD2,TRBJ2-3,TRBV12-3/TRBV12-4
TGCAGTGCCTGCGACAGCGCAACTAATGAAAAACTGTTTTTT,CSACDSATNEKLFF,few,-,TRBJ1-4,TRBV20-1
TGCGCCAGCAGCTTGCCGGGGACTAGCGGGAGGGACATTCAGTACTTC,CASSLPGTSGRDIQYF,-,TRBD2,TRBJ2-4,TRBV5-1
TGTGCCAGCAGTCTCCCGGGGACAGGGAACACCGGGGAGCTGTTTTTT,CASSLPGTGNTGELFF,few,TRBD1,TRBJ2-2,TRBV28
TGCAGTGCTAGAGTTCCAGGACTCGGCTACACCTTC,CSARVPGLGYTF,few,-,TRBJ1-2,TRBV20-1
TGTGCCAGCAGCCAAGGCCCGGACAGTTACTACGAGCAGTACTTC,CASSQGPDSYYEQYF,few,-,TRBJ2-7,TRBV4-2
TGTGCCAGCAGCTCCTTCCACCTCTCCTACAATGAGCAGTTCTTC,CASSSFHLSYNEQFF,-,-,TRBJ2-1,TRBV7-9
TGTGCCAGCAGCGCTAAGGGGACTAATGAAAAACTGTTTTTT,CASSAKGTNEKLFF,-,-,TRBJ1-4,TRBV7-9
TGTGCCAGCATCACACAGGGGGACGCCTACGAGCAGTACTTC,CASITQGDAYEQYF,-,TRBD1,TRBJ2-7,TRBV28
TGTGCCAGCAGTGATACCGGGAGCTACACCTTC,CASSDTGSYTF,-,-,TRBJ1-2,TRBV2
TGTGCCAGCAGTACGGACAGGGTTTGGGCCTACAATGAGCAGTTCTTC,CASSTDRVWAYNEQFF,-,TRBD1,TRBJ2-1,TRBV6-2/TRBV6-3
TGCGCCAGCGCGGGGGGTAGCAATCAGCCCCAGCATTTT,CASAGGSNQPQHF,few,-,TRBJ1-5,TRBV10-2
TGTGCCAGCAGTTTAGGCGCTAGAGGGTCCTACGAGCAGTACTTC,CASSLGARGSYEQYF,few,-,TRBJ2-7,TRBV12-3/TRBV12-4
TGTGCCATCAGTGCCGGACTAGCGCCGGCTGAGCAGTTCTTC,CAISAGLAPAEQFF,many,TRBD2,TRBJ2-1,TRBV10-3
TGTGCCAGCAGCTTAGCCTTCGCTCCAGGGACCGGAGCTTTCTTT,CASSLAFAPGTGAFF,-,-,TRBJ1-1,TRBV11-2
TGTGCCAGCAACGGACAGGGGAAAGAGACCCAGTACTTC,CASNGQGKETQYF,few,TRBD1,TRBJ2-5,TRBV6-6
TGTGCCAGCAGCTTAGGAGTGCTCTCTCAAGAGACCCAGTACTTC,CASSLGVLSQETQYF,many,-,TRBJ2-5,TRBV7-2
TGCAGTGCTAGCATTCCTAGCGGGAGGTCAGATAATGAGCAGTTCTTC,CSASIPSGRSDNEQFF,-,TRBD2,TRBJ2-1,TRBV20-1
TGTGCCAGCAGTTACTCCACTGGCGCGGGGGGCGAGCAGTACTTC,CASSYSTGAGGEQYF,many,TRBD2,TRBJ2-7,TRBV6-5
TGTGCCACCAGCAGATACAAAGCCACGACTAGCGGGAGTACCAATGAGCAGTTCTTC,CATSRYKATTSGSTNEQFF,-,TRBD2,TRBJ2-1,TRBV15
TGTGCCAGCAGAAAATCGGGACTAGCGGGAGGTTGGGAGCAGTTCTTC,CASRKSGLAGGWEQFF,few,TRBD2,TRBJ2-1,TRBV12-3/TRBV12-4
TGTGCCACCAGCAGAGATCAGGACCAAACATACAATGAGCAGTTCTTC,CATSRDQDQTYNEQFF,many,-,TRBJ2-1,TRBV15
TGTGCCAGCAGTCGAACGGGACAGAAGAACTATGGCTACACCTTC,CASSRTGQKNYGYTF,many,TRBD1,TRBJ1-2,TRBV12-3/TRBV12-4
TGTGCCAGCAGTTACCCACCGGGGTGGGCAACGGAGACCCAGTACTTC,CASSYPPGWATETQYF,-,-,TRBJ2-5,TRBV6-5
TGTGCCACCAGCAGAGATGGGCGCGGGAGCGGGGAGACCCAGTACTTC,CATSRDGRGSGETQYF,few,TRBD2,TRBJ2-5,TRBV15
TGTGCCATCAGTGAGTCCCCGGGGCAGGGGGATGGCTACACCTTC,CAISESPGQGDGYTF,many,TRBD1,TRBJ1-2,TRBV10-3
TGTGCCAGCACTCGAGGGACAGTTCCTAATGAAAAACTGTTTTTT,CASTRGTVPNEKLFF,-,TRBD1,TRBJ1-4,TRBV6-1
TGTGCCAGCAGAAGAACCGGGACAGGGGGCTACAATGAGCAGTTCTTC,CASRRTGTGGYNEQFF,few,TRBD1,TRBJ2-1,TRBV28
TGCGCCAGCAGTTCTGGACAGAGCCAAGTATCCTACGAGCAGTACTTC,CASSSGQSQVSYEQYF,many,-,TRBJ2-7,TRBV10-2
TGCGCCAGCAGCCAAGATCGTGGAGCGGGAGGGCAGTACTTC,CASSQDRGAGGQYF,many,TRBD2,TRBJ2-7,TRBV4-3
TGTGCCAGCAGATTGATGGGGGCTAACTATGGCTACACCTTC,CASRLMGANYGYTF,many,-,TRBJ1-2,TRBV12-3/TRBV12-4
TGCGCCAGCAGCGGGGGGGCCGGGGCAGATACGCAGTATTTT,CASSGGAGADTQYF,-,-,TRBJ2-3,TRBV5-1
TGTGCCATCAGTGACAGGACGGGCCCTGAAAAACTGTTTTTT,CAISDRTGPEKLFF,-,-,TRBJ1-4,TRBV10-3
TGTGCCAGCAGCGCCTTACAGGGTGTGGATGAGCAGTTCTTC,CASSALQGVDEQFF,many,-,TRBJ2-1,TRBV9
TGCAGCGTCGAGGACAGGGGGCACGACTACGAGCAGTACTTC,CSVEDRGHDYEQYF,-,TRBD1,TRBJ2-7,TRBV29-1
TGCGCCAGCAGCCAAGGGGTCTACGGCCAGGGGTTCTACACCTTC,CASSQGVYGQGFYTF,few,-,TRBJ1-2,TRBV4-3
TGTGCCATCAGTGAGGGGACAGGGAACTCCTATGGCTACACCTTC,CAISEGTGNSYGYTF,-,TRBD1,TRBJ1-2,TRBV10-3